Listed here are 6 T cell receptor beta chains from one sample, sequenced in a study of shared clonotypes between healthy human individuals. Profiled with immunoSEQ multiplex PCR; TCRdb holds only in-frame clones, not every one. The profile shows 1.4 million or so clones, around 98.5% of them singletons. Sequenced: naive CD4+ T cells sorted from blood. Documented subset: CD45RA+ positively selected. These receptors were obtained from a man aged 30 to 39 in good health.

The V call is TRBV27, the J call TRBJ1-5; D remains unclear. Germline CDR1 MNHEY, CDR2 SMNVEV (reference sequence). V was pared by 6 bases and J by 0 bases, with 12 bases between. The CDR3 runs 15 residues. In DNA form, the CDR3 reads TGTGCCAGCAGCCGAATTGGTGATAGCAATCAGCCCCAGCATTTT. Its translation: CASSRIGDSNQPQHF.

V gene TRBV7-9 combines with J gene TRBJ1-3; a possible D gene is TRBD1 (6 bases). V dropped 6 bases and J dropped 3 bases, with 15 bases sitting between them. Germline V gene sequence: CDR1 SEHNR, CDR2 FQNEAQ (reference sequence). This CDR3 has 15 amino acids. The CDR3 coding sequence is TGTGCCAGCAGTTTCCATGGGGGCGGTGGAAACACCATATATTTT. It translates to CASSFHGGGGNTIYF.

This clone was picked up one time. The V and J genes are TRBV9 and TRBJ2-1; no firm D call. The germline gives CDR1 SGDLS, CDR2 YYNGEE. CDR3 length: 13 residues. Trimming left V 3 bases short and J 14 bases short, with 18 bases between. CDR3 amino acids: CASSGETDLKKFF. The CDR3 DNA is TGTGCCAGCAGCGGAGAGACGGACCTTAAGAAGTTCTTC.

As regards this clone: Other DNA variants within this sample encode the same CDR3. V gene TRBV14 combines with J gene TRBJ2-7, with D possibly matching TRBD2 (5 bases). The germline V gene has CDR1 SGHDN and CDR2 FVKESK. Deletions cut 0 bases from V and 7 bases from J, with 10 bases between. The CDR3 is made up of 13 amino acids. This CDR3 is CASSQDLGGEQYF. The CDR3 DNA follows: TGTGCCAGCAGCCAAGATCTTGGAGGAGAGCAGTACTTC. The whole variable domain, filled in from reference TRBV14 and TRBJ2-7, reads EAGVTQFPSHSVIEKGQTVTLRCDPISGHDNLYWYRRVMGKEIKFLLHFVKESKQDESGMPNNRFLAERTGGTYSTLKVQPAELEDSGVYFCASSQDLGGEQYFGPGTRLTVT.

The J gene is TRBJ2-7, the V gene TRBV4-1; either TRBD1 or TRBD2 may supply D (5 bases each). The V end was cut by 2 bases, the J end by 3 bases, with 17 bases between. This CDR3 contains 16 residues. CDR1 and CDR2 from the germline V gene are MGHRA and YSYEKL. The CDR3 DNA reads as TGCGCCAGCAGCCAAAACTTCCCCAGGGAGAACTACGAGCAGTACTTC. Its translation is CASSQNFPRENYEQYF.

The gene calls are TRBV10-1 and TRBJ1-1, with unresolved D. Germline V gives CDR1 WNHNN, CDR2 SYGVQD (reference sequence). Trimming pared 5 bases from V and 1 base from J, leaving 8 bases between. The CDR3 is 13 amino acids. For the CDR3, the DNA is TGCGCCAGCAGTCAGGATCCGAACACTGAAGCTTTCTTT. Translated, it gives CASSQDPNTEAFF.